Below, one T cell receptor beta chain is given with its context. V dropped 6 bases and J dropped 6 bases, with 17 bases sitting between them. Per the germline V gene, CDR1 is SGHTA and CDR2 is FQGNSA. The CDR3 spans 14 residues. TCRdb called the RT-PCR reads again in MiXCR, with one record for every CDR3 protein. The table includes about 700,000 distinct CDR3 sequences, about 14% detected once. Sequencing was performed on memory CD4+ T cells from blood. The clonotype comes from a female donor in good health, serving as a healthy control. The V call is TRBV7-2, the J call TRBJ1-2; tentatively, D is TRBD1 (6 bases). CDR3 sequence reads: CASRSGTIEDGYTF. CDR3 DNA sequence: TGTGCCAGCAGGTCCGGGACAATCGAGGATGGCTACACCTTC.